The 20 T cell receptor beta chains in this list originate from one sample, sequenced in a study of blood T cell repertoires in COVID-19. Produced via immunoSEQ multiplex PCR; TCRdb's table is partial and in-frame only. The sample gives around 210,000 clones, 85% to 90% of which show up once; 0.6% to 1% is in the top ten. Sequencing input: peripheral blood. The receptors were gathered from a woman in her seventies with acute or convalescent COVID-19.

V usage is TRBV10-1 and J usage is TRBJ2-1; TRBD2 is a possible D gene (5 bases). Germline V gives CDR1 WNHNN, CDR2 SYGVQD (reference sequence). V gave up 4 bases and J gave up 9 bases, with 13 bases separating them. The CDR3 totals 13 residues. The CDR3 sequence is CASSVMAAGEQFF. The CDR3 bases are TGCGCCAGCAGTGTGATGGCTGCGGGTGAGCAGTTCTTC.

Regarding this clone: At the DNA level, this CDR3 is encoded by other sequences in the same sample as well. The chain combines TRBV19 with TRBJ1-5, with 7 bases that match TRBD1. The CDR3 runs 14 residues. V trimming: 6 bases; J trimming: 2 bases; junction bases outside the gene matches: 4. The germline V gene has CDR1 LNHDA and CDR2 SQIVND (reference sequence). The CDR3 DNA sequence: TGTGCCAGTAGCGAAACAGGGGGCAATCAGCCCCAGCATTTT. Encoded protein: CASSETGGNQPQHF.

The sample holds one count of this clone. The chain links TRBV5-1 to TRBJ1-1; 7 bases are a match to TRBD1. The CDR3 loop spans 15 amino acids. V was clipped by 3 bases and J by 5 bases; unmatched bases: 10. Germline loops: CDR1 SGHRS, CDR2 YFSETQ. CDR3 protein: CASSSSPTGNTEAFF. The CDR3 nucleotides read TGCGCCAGCAGCTCCTCCCCGACAGGGAATACTGAAGCTTTCTTT.

This clone was seen more than once but under ten times. The V call is TRBV6-2 or TRBV6-3, the J call TRBJ2-5; 15 nucleotides align to TRBD2. Per the germline V gene, CDR1 is MNHEY and CDR2 is SVGEGT. V lost 4 bases and J lost 4; bases outside the gene matches: 4. The CDR3 runs 16 residues. DNA of the CDR3: TGTGCCAGCAGTTCTTTGGGACTAGCGGGAGGAGAGACCCAGTACTTC. Protein product: CASSSLGLAGGETQYF.

The J gene is TRBJ1-2, the V gene TRBV4-3; D gene ambiguous. Per the germline V gene, CDR1 is LGHNA and CDR2 is YSLEER. The V gene lost 0 bases and the J gene lost 2 bases, with 7 bases spanning the gap. This CDR3 has 14 residues. CDR3 nucleotides: TGCGCCAGCAGCCAAGACTCGGGAAACTATGGCTACACCTTC. Amino acid sequence: CASSQDSGNYGYTF.

This rearrangement joins TRBV18 to TRBJ1-1, with 9 nucleotides matching TRBD1. Trimming at V came to 6 bases and at J to 7 bases, leaving 9 bases not matched to a gene. Germline V gene sequence: CDR1 KGHSH, CDR2 LQKENI. This CDR3 spans 14 amino acids. CDR3: CASSSVTGGGEAFF. For the CDR3, the DNA is TGTGCCAGCTCGTCAGTAACAGGGGGCGGTGAAGCTTTCTTT.

The chain has TRBV6-5 and TRBJ2-7; D may be TRBD2 (5 bases). The length of the CDR3 is 12 residues. Germline loops: CDR1 MNHEY, CDR2 SVGAGI. V lost 6 bases to trimming and J lost 12 bases, with 18 bases between them. The CDR3 region has the DNA TGTGCCAGCAGCTCCGGGGTGGCGAGTCCGTACTTC. Encoded protein: CASSSGVASPYF.

The J gene is TRBJ2-7, the V gene TRBV7-9; 7 bases agree with TRBD1. This CDR3 comprises 13 residues. Germline CDR1 is SEHNR and CDR2 is FQNEAQ (reference sequence). V lost 5 bases and J lost 2; bases outside the gene matches: 3. In DNA, the CDR3 is TGTGCCAGCAGCCTACAGGGGACCTACGAGCAGTACTTC. Its protein is CASSLQGTYEQYF.

V is TRBV3-1 (or the pseudogene TRBV3-2) and J is TRBJ2-7; TRBD2 matches at 7 bases. This CDR3 has 13 amino acids. The ends lost 8 bases at V and 5 bases at J; junction bases unmatched: 9. CDR1 is LGHDT, CDR2 YNNKEL, per germline (reference sequence). The CDR3 is CASRGGEAHEQYF. The CDR3, as DNA: TGTGCCAGCCGGGGAGGGGAAGCCCACGAGCAGTACTTC.

This rearrangement joins TRBV4-1 to TRBJ2-4; possible D gene TRBD2, 6 bases. Trimming left V 3 bases short and J 0 bases short, with 9 bases between. This CDR3 spans 15 amino acids. Germline CDR1 is MGHRA and CDR2 is YSYEKL. This CDR3 is CASSHQGLAKNIQYF. The CDR3 bases are TGCGCCAGCAGCCACCAGGGACTAGCCAAAAACATTCAGTACTTC.

The rearrangement links TRBV5-1 to TRBJ1-3; 12 bases line up with TRBD1. Trimming took 2 bases from V and 0 from J; bases not matched to a gene: 9. CDR3 length equals 19 residues. Germline-derived CDR1 and CDR2 are SGHRS and YFSETQ. CDR3 coding DNA: TGCGCCAGCAGCTTAGGGGACAGGGGGCCATTGAGCTCTGGAAACACCATATATTTT. Its protein product is CASSLGDRGPLSSGNTIYF.

V usage is TRBV5-1 and J usage is TRBJ2-7; TRBD1 aligns across 10 bases. CDR3 size: 16 residues. Germline loops: CDR1 SGHRS, CDR2 YFSETQ. V gave up 1 base and J gave up 0 bases; unmatched junction bases: 4. The CDR3 protein is CASSLTGQGSSYEQYF. The CDR3 DNA reads TGCGCCAGCAGCTTGACGGGACAGGGGAGCTCCTACGAGCAGTACTTC.

This chain connects TRBV3-1 (or the pseudogene TRBV3-2) to TRBJ1-2, with D perhaps TRBD1 (5 bases). The CDR3 is 12 amino acids. The germline V gene encodes CDR1 LGHDT and CDR2 YNNKEL (reference sequence). V was trimmed by 4 bases and J by 7 bases, leaving 10 bases between them. The CDR3 DNA sequence: TGTGCCAGCAGCCTTAAGGGGTTTGGCTACACCTTC. This encodes CASSLKGFGYTF.

The chain uses TRBV4-3 and TRBJ2-3, with a possible D match to TRBD1 (5 bases). Trimming stripped 1 base from V and 2 bases from J, with 10 bases between. The CDR3 is 15 amino acids. The germline gives CDR1 LGHNA, CDR2 YSLEER. CDR3 residues: CASSQGQGITDTQYF. The DNA for the CDR3 is TGCGCCAGCAGCCAAGGGCAGGGCATCACAGATACGCAGTATTTT.

This clone came up once. The rearrangement links TRBV5-1 to TRBJ2-1, with 9 positions matching TRBD1. Germline V gene lookup returns CDR1 SGHRS and CDR2 YFSETQ. This CDR3 is built from 14 residues. Unmatched junction bases numbered 4, after V lost 2 bases and J lost 7 bases. CDR3 region: CASSFRTGVNEQFF. As DNA, the CDR3 is TGCGCCAGCAGCTTCAGGACAGGGGTGAATGAGCAGTTCTTC.

The chain combines TRBV7-2 with TRBJ2-5; D is unclear. This CDR3 is built from 16 residues. V lost 1 base and J 5 bases, leaving 17 bases between the germline ends. The germline gives CDR1 SGHTA, CDR2 FQGNSA. CDR3 amino acids: CASSLGRGLLRETQYF. The CDR3 DNA is TGTGCCAGCAGCTTAGGACGCGGTCTACTACGGGAGACCCAGTACTTC. The full variable domain, in which reference TRBV7-2 and TRBJ2-5 provide the parts outside the CDR3, is GAGVSQSPSNKVTEKGKDVELRCDPISGHTALYWYRQSLGQGLEFLIYFQGNSAPDKSGLPSDRFSAERTGGSVSTLTIQRTQQEDSAVYLCASSLGRGLLRETQYFGPGTRLLVL.

The chain recombines TRBV13 with TRBJ1-1; 7 positions match TRBD1. Germline V gene lookup returns CDR1 PRHDT and CDR2 FYEKMQ (reference sequence). There are 13 residues in the CDR3. V lost 5 bases, J lost 7 bases, and 7 bases stayed unmatched. The CDR3 reads CASSRQGIGEAFF. As DNA, the CDR3 is TGTGCCAGCAGCCGACAGGGTATTGGTGAAGCTTTCTTT.

The chain is built from TRBV28 and TRBJ1-1; no clear D gene. The CDR3 has 13 residues. Trimming took off 1 base at V and 7 bases at J, with 10 bases between the two ends. Germline CDR1 and CDR2: MDHEN and SYDVKM. CDR3 coding DNA: TGTGCCAGCAGTTTATCGCCTGGGCGTGAAGCTTTCTTT. As protein: CASSLSPGREAFF.

J is TRBJ1-4 and V is TRBV19, with 8 bases that match TRBD1. The CDR3 covers 15 residues. In germline, CDR1 is LNHDA, CDR2 SQIVND (reference sequence). Trimming cost V 8 bases and J 0 bases; bases outside gene matches: 5. CDR3 DNA: TGTGCCAGTTCTACGGGACAGGCAACTAATGAAAAACTGTTTTTT. Amino acid sequence: CASSTGQATNEKLFF.

The chain couples TRBV5-1 to TRBJ1-4; 10 nucleotides match TRBD1. Per the germline V gene, CDR1 is SGHRS and CDR2 is YFSETQ. CDR3 size: 16 residues. J gave up 7 bases and V 2 bases, and 8 bases lay outside the gene matches. The CDR3 DNA is TGCGCCAGCAGCTTCGGGACAGGGGCTCGAGGTGAAAAACTGTTTTTT. This encodes CASSFGTGARGEKLFF.